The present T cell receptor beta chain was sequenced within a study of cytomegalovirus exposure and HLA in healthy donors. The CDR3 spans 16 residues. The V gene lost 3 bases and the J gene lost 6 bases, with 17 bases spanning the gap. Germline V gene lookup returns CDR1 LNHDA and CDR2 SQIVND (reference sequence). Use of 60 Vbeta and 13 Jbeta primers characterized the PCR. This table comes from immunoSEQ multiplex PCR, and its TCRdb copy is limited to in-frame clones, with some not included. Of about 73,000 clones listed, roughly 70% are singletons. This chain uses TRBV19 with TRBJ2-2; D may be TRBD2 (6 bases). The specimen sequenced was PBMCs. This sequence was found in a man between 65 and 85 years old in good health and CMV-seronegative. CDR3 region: CASSITGLRGAGELFF. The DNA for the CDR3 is TGTGCCAGTAGTATCACGGGACTTAGGGGTGCCGGGGAGCTGTTTTTT.